This TCR beta chain appears in the sequencing data of a study of identical twins. This CDR3 spans 16 amino acids. V lost 6 bases and J 3 bases, leaving 20 bases between the germline ends. Germline-derived CDR1 and CDR2 are WSHSY and SAAADI. TCRdb reprocessed the 5' RACE reads via MiXCR and lists one record per CDR3 protein. The table has 350,000 to 500,000 distinct CDR3 sequences, approximately 17% seen once. The chain is built from TRBV10-2 and TRBJ1-1; D might be TRBD1 (5 bases). This receptor was obtained from a man between 45 and 60 years old in good health. Specimen: naive T cells sorted from blood. Written as DNA, the CDR3 is TGCGCCAGCAGCACCACTACACGGGGCCCCTACACTGAAGCTTTCTTT. Protein: CASSTTTRGPYTEAFF.